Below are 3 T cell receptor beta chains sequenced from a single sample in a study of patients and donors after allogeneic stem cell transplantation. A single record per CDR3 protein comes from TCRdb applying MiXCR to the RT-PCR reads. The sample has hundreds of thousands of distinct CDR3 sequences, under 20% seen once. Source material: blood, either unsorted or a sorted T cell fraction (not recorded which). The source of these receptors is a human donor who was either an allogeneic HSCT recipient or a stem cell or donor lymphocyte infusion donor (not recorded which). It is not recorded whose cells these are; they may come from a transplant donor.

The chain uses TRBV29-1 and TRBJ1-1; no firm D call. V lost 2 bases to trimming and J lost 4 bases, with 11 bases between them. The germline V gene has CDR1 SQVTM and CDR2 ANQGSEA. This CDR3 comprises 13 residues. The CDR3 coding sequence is TGCAGCGTTGAATGGTCCCCGGGCACTGAAGCTTTCTTT. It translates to CSVEWSPGTEAFF.

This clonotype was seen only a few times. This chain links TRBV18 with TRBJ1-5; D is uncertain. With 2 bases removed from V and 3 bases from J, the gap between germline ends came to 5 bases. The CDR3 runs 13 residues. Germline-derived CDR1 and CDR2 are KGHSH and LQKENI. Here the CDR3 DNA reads TGTGCCAGCTCACCAGGGGACAATCAGCCCCAGCATTTT. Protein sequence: CASSPGDNQPQHF.

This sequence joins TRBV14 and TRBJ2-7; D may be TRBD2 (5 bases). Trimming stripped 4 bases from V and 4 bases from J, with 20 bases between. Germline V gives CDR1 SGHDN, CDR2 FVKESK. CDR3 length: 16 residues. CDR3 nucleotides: TGTGCCAGCAGCCCACCCGGGCTAGCCGGACTTTACGAGCAGTACTTC. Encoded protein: CASSPPGLAGLYEQYF. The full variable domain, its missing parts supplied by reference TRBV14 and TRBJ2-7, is EAGVTQFPSHSVIEKGQTVTLRCDPISGHDNLYWYRRVMGKEIKFLLHFVKESKQDESGMPNNRFLAERTGGTYSTLKVQPAELEDSGVYFCASSPPGLAGLYEQYFGPGTRLTVT.